The rows below give T cell receptor beta chains drawn from one sample of a study of OX40 agonist ivuxolimab in advanced cancers. Sequenced by immunoSEQ multiplex PCR; TCRdb stores in-frame clones only, minus some. The sample records approximately 52,000 clones, approximately 84% being singletons. Sequencing was performed on CD4+ or CD8+ T cells sorted from blood, taken in a trial of the OX40 agonist ivuxolimab. All receptors come from an adult with an advanced solid tumor such as melanoma, head and neck, liver or kidney cancer. The CDR3 runs from the conserved cysteine through the conserved F or W. The D gene is left open where the match is weak. Size tells how often a clone was seen (once, few, many) or the class of an expanded clone, and some rows leave it out.

len: 15
abundance: NA
d_gene: NA
j_gene: TRBJ2-7
v_gene: TRBV21-1
CDR3nt: TGTGCCAGCAGCTCCCGACGGGACGAGATTTACGAGCAGTACTTC
CDR3aa: CASSSRRDEIYEQYF

len: 13
abundance: NA
d_gene: NA
j_gene: TRBJ2-7
v_gene: TRBV7-9
CDR3nt: TGTGCCAGCAGCTGGACAGTGACCTACGAGCAGTACTTC
CDR3aa: CASSWTVTYEQYF

len: 16
abundance: NA
d_gene: TRBD2
j_gene: TRBJ2-2
v_gene: TRBV5-6
CDR3nt: TGTGCCAGCAGCGCCACGGCGGGAGTTAACACCGGGGAGCTGTTTTTT
CDR3aa: CASSATAGVNTGELFF

len: 16
abundance: NA
d_gene: TRBD2
j_gene: TRBJ2-1
v_gene: TRBV9
CDR3nt: TGTGCCAGCAGCGTGGATAGCGGGGCCTCGTCGGATGAGCAGTTCTTC
CDR3aa: CASSVDSGASSDEQFF

len: 13
abundance: NA
d_gene: NA
j_gene: TRBJ1-5
v_gene: TRBV30
CDR3nt: TGTGCCTGGAGTCCCGCAAGCAATCAGCCCCAGCATTTT
CDR3aa: CAWSPASNQPQHF

len: 17
abundance: NA
d_gene: TRBD1
j_gene: TRBJ1-3
v_gene: TRBV4-1
CDR3nt: TGCGCCAGCAGCCAAGCGAACGGAGAGGGGGCCGGAAACACCATATATTTT
CDR3aa: CASSQANGEGAGNTIYF

len: 15
abundance: NA
d_gene: TRBD2
j_gene: TRBJ2-1
v_gene: TRBV6-4
CDR3nt: TGTGCCAGCAGTGACAGTTTTGCGGGAGGCGGTGAGCAGTTCTTC
CDR3aa: CASSDSFAGGGEQFF

len: 16
abundance: few
d_gene: TRBD1
j_gene: TRBJ1-5
v_gene: TRBV5-6
CDR3nt: TGTGCCAGCAGCCCTTCCGGGACAGGGTCCAATCAGCCCCAGCATTTT
CDR3aa: CASSPSGTGSNQPQHF

len: 17
abundance: NA
d_gene: TRBD2
j_gene: TRBJ2-1
v_gene: TRBV13
CDR3nt: TGTGCCAGCAGCTTCCGCGGGGCTAGCGGGAGGGTCAATGAGCAGTTCTTC
CDR3aa: CASSFRGASGRVNEQFF

len: 15
abundance: NA
d_gene: TRBD1
j_gene: TRBJ2-2
v_gene: TRBV25-1
CDR3nt: TGTGCCAGCAGTGAATTTACAGGGGGCCCCGGGGAGCTGTTTTTT
CDR3aa: CASSEFTGGPGELFF

len: 12
abundance: NA
d_gene: NA
j_gene: TRBJ2-2
v_gene: TRBV10-3
CDR3nt: TGTGCCATCAGAATTAACACCGGGGAGCTGTTTTTT
CDR3aa: CAIRINTGELFF